This T cell receptor (beta chain) stems from a study of cytomegalovirus exposure and HLA in healthy donors. Donors counted as nominally healthy when sampled, yet unrecorded immune exposures were likely. Concerning this clone: Its target is not known.

This CDR3 has 12 amino acids. Trimming removed 5 bases from V and 6 bases from J, with 11 bases in between. Germline CDR1 SGHNT, CDR2 YYREEE (reference sequence). Whole-study results and caveats: Within a later analysis, the majority of CMV-associated TCR beta chains appeared HLA-restricted. An analysis was carried out at a later point. It showed that HLA-associated TCR beta chains were more clonally expanded than equally common non-associated chains.

PCR used 60 Vbeta primers and 13 Jbeta primers. As handled by the study authors: Unique TCR beta chains numbered 80 million to 95 million in a later analysis, with around 10 million shared. Assay used: immunoSEQ multiplex PCR; TCRdb lists only in-frame clones, some missing. V and J calls and clone size are as listed in that table; D and trimming were resolved from the DNA. The data show 190,000 or so clones, about 80% seen once. This chain connects TRBV5-4 to TRBJ2-5; no clear D. Sequences were obtained from PBMCs. This clonotype was sampled from a boy aged 5-17 years in good health and CMV-seronegative. CDR3 sequence: CASSYGTQTQYF. The CDR3 coding sequence is TGTGCCAGCAGTTATGGCACCCAGACCCAGTACTTC.